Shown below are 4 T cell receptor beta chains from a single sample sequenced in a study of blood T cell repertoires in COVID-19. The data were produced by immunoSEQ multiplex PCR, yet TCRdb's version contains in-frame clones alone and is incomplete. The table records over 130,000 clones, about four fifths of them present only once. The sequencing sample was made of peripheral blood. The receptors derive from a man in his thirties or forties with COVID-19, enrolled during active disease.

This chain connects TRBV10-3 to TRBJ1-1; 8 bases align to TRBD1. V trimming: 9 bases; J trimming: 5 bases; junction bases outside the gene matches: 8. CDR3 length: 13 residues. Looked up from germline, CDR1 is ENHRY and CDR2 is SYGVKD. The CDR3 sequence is CAISGGESTEAFF. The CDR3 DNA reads TGTGCCATTTCAGGGGGCGAATCGACTGAAGCTTTCTTT.

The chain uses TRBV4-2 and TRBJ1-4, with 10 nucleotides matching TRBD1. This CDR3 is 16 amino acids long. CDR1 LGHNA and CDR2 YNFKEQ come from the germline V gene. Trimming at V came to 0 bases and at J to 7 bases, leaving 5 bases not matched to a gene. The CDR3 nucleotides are TGTGCCAGCAGCCAAGATTGGACAGGGGGTAGTGAAAAACTGTTTTTT. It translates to CASSQDWTGGSEKLFF.

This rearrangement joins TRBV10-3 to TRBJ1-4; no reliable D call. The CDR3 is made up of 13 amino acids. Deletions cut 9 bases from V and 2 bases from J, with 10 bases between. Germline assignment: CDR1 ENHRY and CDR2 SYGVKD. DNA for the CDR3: TGTGCCATGGCTAGGAACACTAATGAAAAACTGTTTTTT. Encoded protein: CAMARNTNEKLFF.

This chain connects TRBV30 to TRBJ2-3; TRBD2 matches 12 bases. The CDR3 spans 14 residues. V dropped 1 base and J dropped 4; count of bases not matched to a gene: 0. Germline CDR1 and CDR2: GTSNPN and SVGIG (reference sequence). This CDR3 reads CAWSGLAGADTQYF. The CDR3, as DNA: TGTGCCTGGAGTGGACTAGCGGGAGCAGATACGCAGTATTTT.